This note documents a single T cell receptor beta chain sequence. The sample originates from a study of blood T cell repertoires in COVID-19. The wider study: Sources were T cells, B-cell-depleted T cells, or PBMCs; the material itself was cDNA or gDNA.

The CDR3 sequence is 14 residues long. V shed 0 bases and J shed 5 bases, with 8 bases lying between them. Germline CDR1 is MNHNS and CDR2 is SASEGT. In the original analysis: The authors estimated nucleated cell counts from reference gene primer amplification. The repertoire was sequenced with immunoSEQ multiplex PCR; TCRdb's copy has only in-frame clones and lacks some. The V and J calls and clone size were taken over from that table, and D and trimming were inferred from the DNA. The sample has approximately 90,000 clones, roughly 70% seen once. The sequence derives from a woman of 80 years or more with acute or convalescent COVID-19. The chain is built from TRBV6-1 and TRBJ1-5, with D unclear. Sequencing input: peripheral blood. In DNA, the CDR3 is TGTGCCAGCAGTGAAGCCTCGAGGGATCAGCCCCAGCATTTT. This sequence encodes CASSEASRDQPQHF.